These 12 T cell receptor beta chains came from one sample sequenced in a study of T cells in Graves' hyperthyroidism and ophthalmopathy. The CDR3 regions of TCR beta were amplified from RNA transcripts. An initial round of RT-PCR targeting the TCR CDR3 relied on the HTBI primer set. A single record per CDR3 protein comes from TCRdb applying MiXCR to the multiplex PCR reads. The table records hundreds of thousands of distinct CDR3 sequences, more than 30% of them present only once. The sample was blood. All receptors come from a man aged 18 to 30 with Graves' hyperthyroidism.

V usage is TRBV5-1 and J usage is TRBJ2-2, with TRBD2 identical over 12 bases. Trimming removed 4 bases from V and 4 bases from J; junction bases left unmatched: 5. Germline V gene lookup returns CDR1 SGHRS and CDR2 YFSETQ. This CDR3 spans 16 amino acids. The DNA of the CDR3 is TGCGCCAGCAGCATAGGACTAGCGGGATTCACCGGGGAGCTGTTTTTT. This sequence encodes CASSIGLAGFTGELFF. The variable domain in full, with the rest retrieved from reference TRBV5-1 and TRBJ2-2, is KAGVTQTPRYLIKTRGQQVTLSCSPISGHRSVSWYQQTPGQGLQFLFEYFSETQRNKGNFPGRFSGRQFSNSRSEMNVSTLELGDSALYLCASSIGLAGFTGELFFGEGSRLTVL.

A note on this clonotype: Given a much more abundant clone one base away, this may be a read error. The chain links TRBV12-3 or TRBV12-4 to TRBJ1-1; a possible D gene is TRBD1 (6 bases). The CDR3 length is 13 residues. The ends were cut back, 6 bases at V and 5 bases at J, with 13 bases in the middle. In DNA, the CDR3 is TGTGCCAGCAGACAGGGTAGAGGGACTGAAGCTTTCTTT. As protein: CASRQGRGTEAFF.

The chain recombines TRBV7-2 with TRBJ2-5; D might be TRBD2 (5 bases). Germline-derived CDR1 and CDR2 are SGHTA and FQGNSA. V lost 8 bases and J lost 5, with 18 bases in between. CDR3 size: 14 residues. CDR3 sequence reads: CASQGLVKQETQYF. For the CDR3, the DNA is TGTGCCAGCCAAGGACTGGTAAAGCAGGAGACCCAGTACTTC.

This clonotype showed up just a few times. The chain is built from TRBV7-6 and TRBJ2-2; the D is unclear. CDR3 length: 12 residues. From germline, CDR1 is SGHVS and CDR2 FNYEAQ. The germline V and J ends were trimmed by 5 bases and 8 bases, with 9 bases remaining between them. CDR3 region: CASSQFWGELFF. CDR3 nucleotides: TGTGCCAGCAGCCAGTTTTGGGGGGAGCTGTTTTTT. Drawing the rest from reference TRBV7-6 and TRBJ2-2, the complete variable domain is GAGVSQSPRYKVTKRGQDVALRCDPISGHVSLYWYRQALGQGPEFLTYFNYEAQQDKSGLPNDRFSAERPEGSISTLTIQRTEQRDSAMYRCASSQFWGELFFGEGSRLTVL.

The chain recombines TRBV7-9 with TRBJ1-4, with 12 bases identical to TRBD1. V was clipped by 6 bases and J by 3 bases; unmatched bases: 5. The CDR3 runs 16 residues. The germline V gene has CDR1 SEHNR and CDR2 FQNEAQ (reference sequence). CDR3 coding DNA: TGTGCCAGCAGGGGACAGGGGGCTGGGCCTAATGAAAAACTGTTTTTT. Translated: CASRGQGAGPNEKLFF.

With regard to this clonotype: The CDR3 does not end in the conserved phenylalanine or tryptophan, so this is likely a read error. The CDR3 loop is CSVEDLTGYTEAFL. The CDR3 nucleotides read TGCAGCGTTGAAGATCTTACTGGGTACACTGAAGCTTTCCTT. This chain uses TRBV29-1 with TRBJ1-1; D is undetermined. V gave up 0 bases and J gave up 3 bases, with 11 bases separating them. The V gene's germline CDR1 is SQVTM and CDR2 ANQGSEA. The CDR3 is made up of 14 amino acids.

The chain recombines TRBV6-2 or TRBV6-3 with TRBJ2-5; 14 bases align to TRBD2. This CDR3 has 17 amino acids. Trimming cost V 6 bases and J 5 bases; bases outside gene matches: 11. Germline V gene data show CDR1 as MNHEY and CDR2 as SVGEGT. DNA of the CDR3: TGTGCCAGCAGCGAGGGACTAGCGGGGGCCACCGGGGAGACCCAGTACTTC. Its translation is CASSEGLAGATGETQYF.

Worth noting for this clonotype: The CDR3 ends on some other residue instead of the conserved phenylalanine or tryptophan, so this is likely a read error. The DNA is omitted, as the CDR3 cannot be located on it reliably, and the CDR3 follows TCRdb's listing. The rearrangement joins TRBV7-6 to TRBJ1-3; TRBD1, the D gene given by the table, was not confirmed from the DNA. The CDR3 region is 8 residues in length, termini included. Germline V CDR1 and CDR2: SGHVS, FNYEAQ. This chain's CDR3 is CASSPEGL.

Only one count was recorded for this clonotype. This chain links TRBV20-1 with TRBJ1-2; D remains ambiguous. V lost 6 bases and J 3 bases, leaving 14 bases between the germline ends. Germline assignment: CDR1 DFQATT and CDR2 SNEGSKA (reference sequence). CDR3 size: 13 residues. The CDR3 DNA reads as TGCAGTGCGGGAGAACCAGGAGACTATGGCTACACCTTC. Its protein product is CSAGEPGDYGYTF.

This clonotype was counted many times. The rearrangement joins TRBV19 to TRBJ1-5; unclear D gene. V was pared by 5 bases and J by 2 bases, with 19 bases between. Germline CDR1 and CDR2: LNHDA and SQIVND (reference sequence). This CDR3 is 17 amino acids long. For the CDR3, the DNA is TGTGCCAGTAGTTCTGGAGTCGTGGGAGGAGGCAATCAGCCCCAGCATTTT. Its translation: CASSSGVVGGGNQPQHF.

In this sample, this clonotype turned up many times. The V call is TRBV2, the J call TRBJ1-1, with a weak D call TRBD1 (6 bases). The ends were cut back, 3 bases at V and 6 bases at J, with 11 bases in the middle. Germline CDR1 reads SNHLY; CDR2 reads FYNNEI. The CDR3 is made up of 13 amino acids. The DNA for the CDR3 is TGTGCCAGCAGTGAGCTCCGACAGGCTGAAGCTTTCTTT. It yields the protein CASSELRQAEAFF. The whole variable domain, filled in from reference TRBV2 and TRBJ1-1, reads EPEVTQTPSHQVTQMGQEVILRCVPISNHLYFYWYRQILGQKVEFLVSFYNNEISEKSEIFDDQFSVERPDGSNFTLKIRSTKLEDSAMYFCASSELRQAEAFFGQGTRLTVV.

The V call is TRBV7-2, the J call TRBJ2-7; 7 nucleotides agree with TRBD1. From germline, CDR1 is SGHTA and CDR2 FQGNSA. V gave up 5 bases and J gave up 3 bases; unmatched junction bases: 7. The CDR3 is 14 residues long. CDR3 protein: CASSAATGNYEQYF. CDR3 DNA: TGTGCCAGCAGCGCGGCGACAGGGAACTACGAGCAGTACTTC.